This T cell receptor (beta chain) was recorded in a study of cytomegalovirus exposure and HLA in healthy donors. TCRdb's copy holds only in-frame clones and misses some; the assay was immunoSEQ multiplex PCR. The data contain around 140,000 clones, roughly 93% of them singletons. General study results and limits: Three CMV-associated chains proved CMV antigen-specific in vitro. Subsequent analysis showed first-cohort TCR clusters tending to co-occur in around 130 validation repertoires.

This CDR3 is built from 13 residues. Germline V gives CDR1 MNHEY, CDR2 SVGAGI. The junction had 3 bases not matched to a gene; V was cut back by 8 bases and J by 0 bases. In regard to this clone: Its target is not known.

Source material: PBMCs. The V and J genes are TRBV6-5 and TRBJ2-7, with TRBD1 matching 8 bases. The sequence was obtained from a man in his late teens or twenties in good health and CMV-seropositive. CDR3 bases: TGTGCCAGCCGGGACAGGACCTCCTACGAGCAGTACTTC. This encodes CASRDRTSYEQYF.